The TCR beta chain described here comes from a study of T-cell memory formation after mild COVID-19. TCRdb recomputed calls from the 5' RACE reads with MiXCR, one row per CDR3 protein. The repertoire holds 200,000 or so distinct CDR3 sequences, more than 15% seen once, with approximately 2.1% in the top ten. Germline CDR1 MGHDK, CDR2 SYGVNS. Trimming took 3 bases from V and 6 from J; bases not matched to a gene: 6. This CDR3 is 14 amino acids long. The sequence derives from an adult woman who had mild COVID-19 (a few samples of this study predate the infection). Cell type and time point are not known. Material: PBMCs or a T cell subset sorted from them (not recorded which). The chain combines TRBV25-1 with TRBJ2-5; 8 bases are shared with TRBD1. The CDR3 loop reads CASSEGQAGQTQYF. The DNA for the CDR3 is TGTGCCAGCAGTGAGGGACAGGCGGGTCAGACCCAGTACTTC.